The 9 T cell receptor beta chains below come from one sample, sequenced in a study of cytomegalovirus exposure and HLA in healthy donors. The PCR was carried out with 60 Vbeta primers and 13 Jbeta primers. Assay: immunoSEQ multiplex PCR; the TCRdb copy retains only in-frame clones and omits some. The sample lists roughly 120,000 clones, 60% to 85% seen once, with over 1% in the top ten. Input material: PBMCs. The receptor source for this set is a human donor in good health.

V is TRBV19 and J is TRBJ2-7; TRBD1 matches 8 bases. Germline V gene data show CDR1 as LNHDA and CDR2 as SQIVND (reference sequence). V dropped 11 bases and J dropped 3; count of bases not matched to a gene: 9. This CDR3 contains 13 residues. CDR3 in amino acids: CASKDRVDYEQYF. In DNA form, the CDR3 reads TGTGCCTCTAAGGACAGGGTAGACTACGAGCAGTACTTC.

V gene TRBV27 combines with J gene TRBJ2-5, with 12 bases that match TRBD2. The J call is uncertain, as TRBJ2-7 better fits the DNA end. Germline values: CDR1 MNHEY, CDR2 SMNVEV (reference sequence). The CDR3 is made up of 16 amino acids. The CDR3 DNA follows: TGTGCCAGCAGTTTATGGGCTAGCGGGGGGGTGTACGAGCAGTACTTC. Protein sequence: CASSLWASGGVYEQYF.

The chain links TRBV10-3 to TRBJ2-7, with 8 bases matching TRBD1. V shed 9 bases, J shed 4 bases, and the junction held 5 bases outside the gene matches. Germline V gene data show CDR1 as ENHRY and CDR2 as SYGVKD. CDR3 length equals 12 residues. Here the CDR3 reads CAIGQGFYEQYF. Written as DNA, the CDR3 is TGTGCCATAGGACAGGGATTTTACGAGCAGTACTTC.

This chain connects TRBV6-5 to TRBJ1-1; D call uncertain. Trimming stripped 7 bases from V and 0 bases from J, with 6 bases between. The CDR3 covers 12 residues. Germline values: CDR1 MNHEY, CDR2 SVGAGI. CDR3 sequence: CASTLMNTEAFF. For the CDR3, the DNA is TGTGCCAGCACACTAATGAACACTGAAGCTTTCTTT.

The rearrangement joins TRBV13 to TRBJ2-1; 14 nucleotides line up with TRBD2. CDR3 length: 16 residues. In germline, CDR1 is PRHDT, CDR2 FYEKMQ (reference sequence). V was pared by 3 bases and J by 2 bases, with 0 bases of the junction left unmatched. The CDR3 DNA reads TGTGCCAGCAGCTTGGGACTAGCGGGGGCCTACAATGAGCAGTTCTTC. Its protein product is CASSLGLAGAYNEQFF. The full variable domain, its missing parts supplied by reference TRBV13 and TRBJ2-1, is AAGVIQSPRHLIKEKRETATLKCYPIPRHDTVYWYQQGPGQDPQFLISFYEKMQSDKGSIPDRFSAQQFSDYHSELNMSSLELGDSALYFCASSLGLAGAYNEQFFGPGTRLTVL.

The sample holds a few counts of this clone. The CDR3 here is CTSSQDRPILNQPQHF. CDR3 DNA: TGCACCAGCAGCCAAGATCGCCCGATACTCAATCAGCCCCAGCATTTT. This rearrangement joins TRBV1 to TRBJ1-5. TRBV1 is flagged as a pseudogene. The CDR3 contains 16 residues.

The V and J genes are TRBV19 and TRBJ2-7; 9 bases are shared with TRBD2. The CDR3 consists of 15 residues. With V trimmed by 3 bases and J by 5 bases, 8 bases remained unmatched. Germline assignment: CDR1 LNHDA and CDR2 SQIVND (reference sequence). The CDR3 DNA reads as TGTGCCAGTAGTATGGTTCTAGCGGGGTTCCACGAGCAGTACTTC. Protein sequence: CASSMVLAGFHEQYF.

The rearrangement uses TRBV25-1 and TRBJ1-4; D not resolved. Germline loops: CDR1 MGHDK, CDR2 SYGVNS. With 2 bases removed from V and 11 bases from J, the gap between germline ends came to 12 bases. This CDR3 spans 13 amino acids. The CDR3 DNA is TGTGCCAGCAGTGAACTAGGAGGAAGGAAACTGTTTTTT. As protein: CASSELGGRKLFF.

The chain is built from TRBV7-6 and TRBJ2-2; 7 nucleotides line up with TRBD1. J was trimmed by 3 bases and V by 5 bases; bases with no gene match: 12. Germline lookup yields CDR1 SGHVS and CDR2 FNYEAQ. The CDR3 covers 17 residues. CDR3 bases: TGTGCCAGCAGCGCCCGGGACAGCCGAAGGGACACCGGGGAGCTGTTTTTT. As protein: CASSARDSRRDTGELFF.